This T cell receptor beta chain emerged from a study of shared clonotypes between healthy human individuals. An assay was performed, and its level was deep. Profiled with immunoSEQ multiplex PCR; TCRdb holds only in-frame clones, not every one. The sample shows some 580,000 clones, roughly 98% of them seen only once. Naivety among CD8 cells was defined by CD45RO negativity and positive CCR7 selection, thereby excluding terminally differentiated effector memory CD45RA+ cells. Healthy HIV-negative adults with no recent acute infections or vaccinations were recruited as donors. The CDR3 sequence is 12 residues long. Germline V gene sequence: CDR1 SEHNR, CDR2 FQNEAQ (reference sequence). Trimming took off 1 base at V and 9 bases at J, with 7 bases between the two ends. Overall study results and limits: Naive subsets, compared against memory subsets, generally had larger estimated richness values.

In the case of this clone: The target antigen is unknown.

This sequence originates from a man aged 30-40 years in good health. What was sequenced was naive CD8+ T cells sorted from blood. This sequence joins TRBV7-9 and TRBJ2-1; D gene ambiguous. This CDR3 reads CASSLGPGEQFF. CDR3 coding DNA: TGTGCCAGCAGCTTAGGACCGGGTGAGCAGTTCTTC. Full variable domain (missing parts from reference TRBV7-9 and TRBJ2-1): DTGVSQNPRHKITKRGQNVTFRCDPISEHNRLYWYRQTLGQGPEFLTYFQNEAQLEKSRLLSDRFSAERPKGSFSTLEIQRTEQGDSAMYLCASSLGPGEQFFGPGTRLTVL.